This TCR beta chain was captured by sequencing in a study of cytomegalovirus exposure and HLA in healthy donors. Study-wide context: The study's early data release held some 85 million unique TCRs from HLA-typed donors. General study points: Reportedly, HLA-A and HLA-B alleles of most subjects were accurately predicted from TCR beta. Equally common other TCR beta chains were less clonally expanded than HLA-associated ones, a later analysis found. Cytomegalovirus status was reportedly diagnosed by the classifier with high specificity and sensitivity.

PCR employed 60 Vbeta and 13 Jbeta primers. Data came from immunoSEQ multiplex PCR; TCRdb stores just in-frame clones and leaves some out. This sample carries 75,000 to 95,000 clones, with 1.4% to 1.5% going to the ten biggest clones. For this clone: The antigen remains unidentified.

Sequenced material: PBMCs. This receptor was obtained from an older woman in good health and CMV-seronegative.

The CDR3 region is CASSLTAGGVSTEAFF. DNA of the CDR3: TGTGCCAGCAGTTTAACGGCAGGGGGCGTGAGCACTGAAGCTTTCTTT. V gene TRBV28 combines with J gene TRBJ1-1, with 8 bases aligning to TRBD1. The CDR3 sequence is 16 residues long. CDR1 is MDHEN, CDR2 SYDVKM, per germline. Losses at the gene ends were 2 bases for V and 4 bases for J; bases not matched to a gene: 9.